This entry lists 5 T cell receptor beta chains sequenced from one sample in a study of T cell responses to AZD1222 COVID-19 vaccine. Produced via immunoSEQ multiplex PCR; TCRdb's table is partial and in-frame only. The sample carries about 110,000 clones, nearly 90% recorded once. Specimen: peripheral blood, collected on day 0 of AZD1222 vaccination. Receptors originate from an adult in good health.

This chain links TRBV3-1 (or the pseudogene TRBV3-2) with TRBJ1-5; D is ambiguous. The CDR3 is 15 residues long. V was clipped by 0 bases and J by 7 bases, with 13 bases between them. Looked up from germline, CDR1 is LGHDT and CDR2 is YNNKEL (reference sequence). The CDR3 DNA reads TGTGCCAGCAGCCAAGATTCGAGTCAGAGCCAGCCCCAGCATTTT. It specifies CASSQDSSQSQPQHF.

V usage is TRBV20-1 and J usage is TRBJ2-1, with D tentatively TRBD2 (6 bases). The CDR3 is 11 residues long. The V end was cut by 6 bases, the J end by 9 bases, with 12 bases between. In germline, CDR1 is DFQATT, CDR2 SNEGSKA (reference sequence). CDR3: CSAKVGGEQFF. The CDR3 region has the DNA TGCAGTGCGAAGGTGGGGGGTGAGCAGTTCTTC.

The chain combines TRBV3-1 (or the pseudogene TRBV3-2) with TRBJ2-5; 14 bases align to TRBD2. Germline V gene data show CDR1 as LGHDT and CDR2 as YNNKEL (reference sequence). V shed 3 bases and J 7 bases; nucleotides not matched to a gene: 16. The CDR3 runs to 19 residues. CDR3 region: CASSQQPPGLAGVPWTQYF. CDR3 nucleotide sequence: TGTGCCAGCAGCCAGCAACCACCGGGACTAGCGGGGGTGCCCTGGACCCAGTACTTC.

This sequence joins TRBV19 and TRBJ1-6, with D hard to call. The germline V and J ends were trimmed by 6 bases and 7 bases, with 13 bases remaining between them. From germline, CDR1 is LNHDA and CDR2 SQIVND (reference sequence). The CDR3 is made up of 14 amino acids. CDR3 DNA: TGTGCCAGTAGCGGCTCGGACGGGAATTCACCCCTCCACTTT. It yields the protein CASSGSDGNSPLHF. Supplemented by reference TRBV19 and TRBJ1-6, the full variable domain reads DGGITQSPKYLFRKEGQNVTLSCEQNLNHDAMYWYRQDPGQGLRLIYYSQIVNDFQKGDIAEGYSVSREKKESFPLTVTSAQKNPTAFYLCASSGSDGNSPLHFGNGTRLTVT.

The chain has TRBV19 and TRBJ2-3, with 8 bases identical to TRBD2. Germline trimming cut 9 bases from V and 1 base from J; bases unmatched to any gene: 9. Per germline, CDR1 LNHDA and CDR2 SQIVND (reference sequence). This CDR3 has 15 amino acids. CDR3 residues: CASAGGGSRTDTQYF. In DNA form, the CDR3 reads TGTGCCAGCGCCGGCGGGGGGTCCCGCACAGATACGCAGTATTTT.